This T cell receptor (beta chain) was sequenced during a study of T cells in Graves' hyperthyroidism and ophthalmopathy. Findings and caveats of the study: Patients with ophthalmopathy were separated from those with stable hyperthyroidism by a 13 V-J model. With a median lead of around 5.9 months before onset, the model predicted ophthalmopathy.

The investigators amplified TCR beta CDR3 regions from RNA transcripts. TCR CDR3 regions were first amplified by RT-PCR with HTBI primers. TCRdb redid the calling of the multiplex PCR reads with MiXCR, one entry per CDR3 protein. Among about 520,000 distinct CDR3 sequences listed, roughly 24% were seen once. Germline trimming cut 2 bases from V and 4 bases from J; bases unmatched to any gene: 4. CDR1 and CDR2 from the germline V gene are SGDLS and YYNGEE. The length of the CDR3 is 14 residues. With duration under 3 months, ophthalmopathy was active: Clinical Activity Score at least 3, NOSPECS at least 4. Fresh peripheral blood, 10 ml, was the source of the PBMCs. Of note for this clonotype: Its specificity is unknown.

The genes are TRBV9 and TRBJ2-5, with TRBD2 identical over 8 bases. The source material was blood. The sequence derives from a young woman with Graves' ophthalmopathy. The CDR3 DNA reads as TGTGCCAGCAGCGTGCGGGGGGCAGGAGAGACCCAGTACTTC. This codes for CASSVRGAGETQYF.